A selection of T cell receptor beta chains follows, all from one sample in a study of long-term antiretroviral therapy in people with HIV. Sequencing used immunoSEQ multiplex PCR; TCRdb keeps in-frame clones, though not all of them. This table has some 15,000 clones, 88% appearing once. The input for sequencing was unsorted PBMCs, taken 2.1 years after starting antiretroviral therapy. These receptor sequences come from a middle-aged woman with HIV. The CDR3 runs from the conserved cysteine through the conserved F or W. The D gene is left open where the match is weak. Not every row has a clone size; where given, it reads once, few, many or a size class.

clone size,V gene,D gene,J gene,CDR3 protein,CDR3 DNA
few,TRBV2,TRBD1,TRBJ1-2,CASSPGQGALSYTF,TGTGCCAGCAGTCCGGGACAGGGGGCATTGAGCTACACCTTC
-,TRBV14,-,TRBJ2-3,CASSQDYGGLGDTQYF,TGTGCCAGCAGCCAAGATTACGGGGGCCTGGGAGATACGCAGTATTTT
-,TRBV5-1,-,TRBJ2-7,CASSLEAHEQYF,TGCGCCAGCAGCTTGGAAGCCCACGAGCAGTACTTC
once,TRBV5-1,TRBD1,TRBJ1-2,CASSGEAQGADGYTF,TGCGCCAGCAGCGGAGAGGCACAGGGGGCGGATGGCTACACCTTC
-,TRBV18,-,TRBJ2-3,CASSQRTDTQYF,TGTGCCAGCTCTCAACGTACGGATACGCAGTATTTT
once,TRBV5-4,TRBD2,TRBJ2-3,CASNKKLAGGPGTDTQYF,TGTGCCAGCAACAAAAAACTAGCGGGGGGGCCCGGAACAGATACGCAGTATTTT
-,TRBV9,TRBD1,TRBJ1-3,CASSGGQGAGNTIYF,TGTGCCAGCAGCGGAGGACAGGGAGCAGGAAACACCATATATTTT
-,TRBV29-1,-,TRBJ1-2,CSVDGSGKDGYTF,TGCAGCGTGGACGGGTCAGGGAAGGATGGCTACACCTTC
-,TRBV30,TRBD1,TRBJ2-3,CAIDRGSDTQYF,TGTGCCATTGACAGGGGTTCAGATACGCAGTATTTT
once,TRBV27,-,TRBJ2-7,CASSVYRDTSYEQYF,TGTGCCAGCAGTGTCTACCGGGACACCTCCTACGAGCAGTACTTC
few,TRBV2,-,TRBJ1-3,CASSAGGGGNTIYF,TGTGCCAGCAGTGCTGGGGGGGGCGGAAACACCATATATTTT
-,TRBV5-1,-,TRBJ2-1,CASSLAGLSGPDNEQFF,TGCGCCAGCAGCTTGGCCGGGCTTAGCGGACCTGACAATGAGCAGTTCTTC
-,TRBV4-2,-,TRBJ2-1,CASSQEGREQFF,TGTGCCAGCAGCCAAGAGGGCCGGGAGCAGTTCTTC
-,TRBV19,-,TRBJ1-3,CASSIGEDPSGNTIYF,TGTGCCAGTAGTATAGGCGAGGATCCCTCTGGAAACACCATATATTTT
few,TRBV5-6,TRBD1,TRBJ1-5,CASSLKDRSNQPQHF,TGTGCCAGCAGCTTAAAGGACAGGTCGAATCAGCCCCAGCATTTT
-,TRBV7-9,TRBD2,TRBJ2-5,CASSRGLAGETQYF,TGTGCCAGCAGCAGGGGACTAGCGGGGGAGACCCAGTACTTC
-,TRBV4-1,TRBD2,TRBJ2-1,CASSQATSGGNPRFDEQFF,TGCGCCAGCAGCCAAGCGACTAGCGGGGGAAACCCTCGGTTTGATGAGCAGTTCTTC
-,TRBV5-1,TRBD1,TRBJ1-2,CASSLTGEDGYTF,TGCGCCAGCAGCTTGACAGGGGAGGATGGCTACACCTTC
-,TRBV2,-,TRBJ1-1,CASRQGSMNTEAFF,TGTGCCAGCAGGCAAGGATCCATGAACACTGAAGCTTTCTTT
-,TRBV19,TRBD1,TRBJ1-5,CASSRTGGRQPQHF,TGTGCCAGTAGCCGGACAGGGGGCCGGCAGCCCCAGCATTTT
-,TRBV5-4,TRBD2,TRBJ2-1,CASRYSGGAYNEQFF,TGTGCCAGCAGATATAGCGGGGGGGCCTACAATGAGCAGTTCTTC
-,TRBV5-1,TRBD1,TRBJ2-2,CASQVQGAPELFF,TGCGCCAGCCAAGTACAGGGGGCCCCGGAGCTGTTTTTT
-,TRBV4-1,-,TRBJ2-1,CASSQDWQREQFF,TGCGCCAGCAGCCAAGATTGGCAGAGGGAGCAGTTCTTC
-,TRBV9,TRBD1,TRBJ2-3,CASTGGWSDTQYF,TGTGCCAGCACAGGGGGCTGGTCAGATACGCAGTATTTT
-,TRBV2,TRBD1,TRBJ1-3,CASSGTGGDSGNTIYF,TGTGCCAGCAGTGGTACAGGGGGGGACTCTGGAAACACCATATATTTT
-,TRBV7-9,-,TRBJ1-1,CASSPGSLLNTEAFF,TGTGCCAGCAGCCCCGGGTCCCTACTGAACACTGAAGCTTTCTTT
-,TRBV10-3,-,TRBJ2-3,CAIGIPEGSTDTQYF,TGTGCCATCGGGATCCCCGAGGGGAGCACAGATACGCAGTATTTT
-,TRBV27,-,TRBJ1-2,CASSLYGGSNYGYTF,TGTGCCAGCAGTTTATATGGGGGTTCTAACTATGGCTACACCTTC
-,TRBV7-2,TRBD1,TRBJ2-7,CASRGRETGGEQYF,TGTGCCAGCAGAGGGAGAGAAACAGGGGGCGAGCAGTACTTC
-,TRBV10-3,TRBD1,TRBJ1-1,CAISEEQGAAEAFF,TGTGCCATCAGTGAGGAACAGGGGGCCGCTGAAGCTTTCTTT
-,TRBV7-2,TRBD2,TRBJ2-5,CASSPLWSGGGETQYF,TGTGCCAGCAGCCCCCTTTGGAGCGGGGGAGGAGAGACCCAGTACTTC
-,TRBV5-6,-,TRBJ2-1,CASSSDSWFMFF,TGTGCCAGCAGCTCGGACAGCTGGTTCATGTTCTTC
-,TRBV6-5,-,TRBJ2-7,CASSYSVAVRGEQYF,TGTGCCAGCAGTTACTCTGTCGCGGTGCGGGGCGAGCAGTACTTC
-,TRBV5-4,TRBD1,TRBJ2-3,CASSYRDRSTDTQYF,TGTGCCAGCAGCTACCGGGACAGGAGCACAGATACGCAGTATTTT
-,TRBV7-2,TRBD1,TRBJ2-7,CASSFIGTGAPEQYF,TGTGCCAGCAGCTTTATCGGGACAGGGGCTCCCGAGCAGTACTTC
-,TRBV18,-,TRBJ2-1,CASSPGPTRFNEQFF,TGTGCCAGCTCCCCGGGGCCGACTAGATTCAATGAGCAGTTCTTC
-,TRBV2,-,TRBJ2-7,CASSEALNTGLTVIYEQYF,TGTGCCAGCAGTGAAGCTCTAAATACTGGATTGACAGTCATCTACGAGCAGTACTTC
-,TRBV10-1,-,TRBJ1-5,CASSERGDQPQHF,TGCGCCAGCAGTGAGAGGGGAGATCAGCCCCAGCATTTT
few,TRBV30,-,TRBJ1-1,CAWIRVLNTEAFF,TGTGCCTGGATAAGGGTCCTGAACACTGAAGCTTTCTTT
-,TRBV30,-,TRBJ1-6,CAWSVRGKDYNSPLHF,TGTGCCTGGAGTGTACGTGGTAAAGACTATAATTCACCCCTCCACTTT
-,TRBV30,-,TRBJ1-4,CAWRGSDNEKLFF,TGTGCCTGGAGGGGGTCCGATAATGAAAAACTGTTTTTT
-,TRBV19,TRBD1,TRBJ1-2,CASSSRAGTGTNYGYTF,TGTGCCAGTAGTTCACGAGCCGGGACAGGGACTAACTATGGCTACACCTTC
-,TRBV6-5,-,TRBJ1-1,CASSYSSGVLDEAFF,TGTGCCAGCAGTTACTCATCGGGGGTATTAGATGAAGCTTTCTTT
-,TRBV4-3,TRBD2,TRBJ2-1,CASSQELAGPSSSYNEQFF,TGCGCCAGCAGCCAAGAACTAGCGGGGCCCTCTAGCTCCTACAATGAGCAGTTCTTC
-,TRBV6-1,-,TRBJ1-2,CASSGAAGTNYGYTF,TGTGCCAGCAGTGGGGCCGCGGGGACTAACTATGGCTACACCTTC
-,TRBV9,-,TRBJ1-2,CASSVGADTSYGYTF,TGTGCCAGCAGCGTAGGGGCAGACACGTCCTATGGCTACACCTTC
-,TRBV5-8,-,TRBJ1-2,CASSWDQNYGYTF,TGTGCCAGCAGTTGGGACCAGAACTATGGCTACACCTTC
-,TRBV7-2,-,TRBJ1-2,CASSPSRGHGYTF,TGTGCCAGCAGCCCCAGCAGGGGACATGGCTACACCTTC
-,TRBV5-1,-,TRBJ1-6,CASTYTGLGSSPLHF,TGCGCCAGCACCTACACCGGCCTCGGTAGTTCACCCCTCCACTTT
-,TRBV2,TRBD2,TRBJ2-3,CASSDGGGATDTQYF,TGTGCCAGCAGTGATGGCGGGGGGGCCACAGATACGCAGTATTTT
-,TRBV5-1,TRBD1,TRBJ1-6,CASSHKPGTGYNSPLHF,TGCGCCAGCAGCCACAAACCCGGGACAGGTTATAATTCACCCCTCCACTTT
-,TRBV4-3,-,TRBJ2-7,CASSQDSGAPYEQYF,TGCGCCAGCAGCCAAGATTCCGGGGCCCCCTACGAGCAGTACTTC